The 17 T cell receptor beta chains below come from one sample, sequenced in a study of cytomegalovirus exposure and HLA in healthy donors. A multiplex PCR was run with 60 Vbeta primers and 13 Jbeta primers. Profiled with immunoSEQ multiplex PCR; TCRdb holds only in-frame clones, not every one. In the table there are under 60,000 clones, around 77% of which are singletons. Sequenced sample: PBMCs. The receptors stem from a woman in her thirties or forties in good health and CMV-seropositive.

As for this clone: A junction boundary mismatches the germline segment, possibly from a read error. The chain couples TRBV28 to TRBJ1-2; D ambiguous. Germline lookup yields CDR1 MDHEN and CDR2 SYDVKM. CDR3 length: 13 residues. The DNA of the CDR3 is TGTGCCAGCAGTTTGAGTAGTCGCACCCTTAGCGCCTTC. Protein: CASSLSSRTLSAF.

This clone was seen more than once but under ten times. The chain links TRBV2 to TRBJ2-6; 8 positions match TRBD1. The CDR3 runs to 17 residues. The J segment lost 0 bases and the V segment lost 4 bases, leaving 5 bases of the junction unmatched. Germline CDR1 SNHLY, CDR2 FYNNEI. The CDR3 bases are TGTGCCAGCAGTGTAGGACAGGGATCCTCTGGGGCCAACGTCCTGACTTTC. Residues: CASSVGQGSSGANVLTF.

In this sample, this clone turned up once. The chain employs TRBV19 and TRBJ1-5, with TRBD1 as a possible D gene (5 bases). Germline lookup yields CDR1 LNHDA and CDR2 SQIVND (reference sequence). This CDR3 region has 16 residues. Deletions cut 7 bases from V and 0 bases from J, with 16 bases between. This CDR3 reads CASNRQKLNSNQPQHF. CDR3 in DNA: TGTGCCAGTAATCGACAGAAATTGAATAGCAATCAGCCCCAGCATTTT.

The CDR3 region has the DNA TGTGCCACCAGCAGAGGAGGTACTAATGAAAAACTGTTTTTT. It yields the protein CATSRGGTNEKLFF. The genes are TRBV15 and TRBJ1-4; D is uncertain. The CDR3 is 14 amino acids. V was shortened by 1 base and J by 2 bases, with 5 bases between the two germline ends. From germline, CDR1 is LNHNV and CDR2 YYDKDF (reference sequence).

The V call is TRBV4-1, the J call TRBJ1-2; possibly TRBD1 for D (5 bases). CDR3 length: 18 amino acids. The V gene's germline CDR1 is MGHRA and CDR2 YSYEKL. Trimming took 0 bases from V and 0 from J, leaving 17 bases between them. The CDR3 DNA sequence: TGCGCCAGCAGCCAAGATTTGAAGGGCGGAGGGGCTAACTATGGCTACACCTTC. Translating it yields CASSQDLKGGGANYGYTF.

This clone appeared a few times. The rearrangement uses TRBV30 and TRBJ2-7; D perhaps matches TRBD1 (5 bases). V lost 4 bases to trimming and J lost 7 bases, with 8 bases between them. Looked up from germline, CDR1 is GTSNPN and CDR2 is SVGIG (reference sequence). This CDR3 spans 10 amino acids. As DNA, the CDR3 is TGTGCCTGGACAGGGTGGGAGCAGTACTTC. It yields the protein CAWTGWEQYF.

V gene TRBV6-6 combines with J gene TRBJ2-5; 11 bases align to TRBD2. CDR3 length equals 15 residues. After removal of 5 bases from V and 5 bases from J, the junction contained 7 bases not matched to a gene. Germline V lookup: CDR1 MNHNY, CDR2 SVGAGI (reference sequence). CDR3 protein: CASSRLAGGVETQYF. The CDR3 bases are TGTGCCAGCAGTCGTCTAGCGGGGGGCGTGGAGACCCAGTACTTC.

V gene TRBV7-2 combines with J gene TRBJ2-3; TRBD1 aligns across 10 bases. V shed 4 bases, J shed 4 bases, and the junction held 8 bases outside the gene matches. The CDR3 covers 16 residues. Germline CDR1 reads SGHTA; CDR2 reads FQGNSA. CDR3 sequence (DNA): TGTGCCAGCAGCTCCCGGACAGGGGGTTTTTCAGATACGCAGTATTTT. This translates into CASSSRTGGFSDTQYF.

Here the CDR3 reads CASSVTDANYGYTF. The CDR3 coding sequence is TGTGCCAGCAGTGTGACAGACGCGAACTATGGCTACACCTTC. V is TRBV6-1 and J is TRBJ1-2; a weak D match, TRBD1 (5 bases). The CDR3 is made up of 14 amino acids. CDR1 is MNHNS, CDR2 SASEGT, per germline. With 4 bases removed from V and 2 bases from J, the gap between germline ends came to 11 bases.

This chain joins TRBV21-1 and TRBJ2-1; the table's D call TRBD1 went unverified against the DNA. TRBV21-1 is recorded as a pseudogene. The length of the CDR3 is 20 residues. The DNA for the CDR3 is TGTGCCAGCAGCACACCCGGGACAGGGGTCCCTAGATGCTCCTACAATGAGCAGTTCTTC. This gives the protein CASSTPGTGVPRCSYNEQFF.

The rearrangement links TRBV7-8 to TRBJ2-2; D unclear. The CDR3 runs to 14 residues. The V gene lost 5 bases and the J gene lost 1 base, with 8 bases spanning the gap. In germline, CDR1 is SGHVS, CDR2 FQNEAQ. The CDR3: CASSMTQNTGELFF. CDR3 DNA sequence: TGTGCCAGCAGCATGACACAGAACACCGGGGAGCTGTTTTTT.

The DNA for the CDR3 is TGTGCCAGTACCGGGACAGGCGGGGGAATCTATGGCTACACCTTC. Its protein product is CASTGTGGGIYGYTF. The chain uses TRBV19 and TRBJ1-2; 8 nucleotides line up with TRBD1. The V gene's germline CDR1 is LNHDA and CDR2 SQIVND (reference sequence). V was pared by 7 bases and J by 4 bases, with 11 bases of the junction left unmatched. CDR3 length: 15 residues.

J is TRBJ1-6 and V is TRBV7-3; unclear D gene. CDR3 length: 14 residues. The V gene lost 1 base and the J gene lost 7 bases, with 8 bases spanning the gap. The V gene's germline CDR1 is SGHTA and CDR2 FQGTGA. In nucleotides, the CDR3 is TGTGCCAGCAGCTTAAACTTTATGAATTCACCCCTCCACTTT. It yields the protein CASSLNFMNSPLHF.

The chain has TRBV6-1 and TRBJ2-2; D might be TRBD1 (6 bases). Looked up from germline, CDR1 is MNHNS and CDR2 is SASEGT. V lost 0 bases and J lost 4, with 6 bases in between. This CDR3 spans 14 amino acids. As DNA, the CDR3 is TGTGCCAGCAGTGAAGCGGACAGCACCGGGGAGCTGTTTTTT. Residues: CASSEADSTGELFF.

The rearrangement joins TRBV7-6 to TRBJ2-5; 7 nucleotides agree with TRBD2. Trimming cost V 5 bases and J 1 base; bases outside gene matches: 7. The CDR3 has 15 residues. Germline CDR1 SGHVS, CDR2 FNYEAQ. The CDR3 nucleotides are TGTGCCAGCAGCCGGGACTACTCCCCCCAAGAGACCCAGTACTTC. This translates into CASSRDYSPQETQYF.

CDR3 coding DNA: TGCAGCGTTGAAAGGGGGCCATCCCCAGAGACCCAGTACTTC. It specifies CSVERGPSPETQYF. V gene TRBV29-1 combines with J gene TRBJ2-5; 7 bases are shared with TRBD1. V lost 2 bases, J lost 4 bases, and 7 bases stayed unmatched. The CDR3 contains 14 residues. Per germline, CDR1 SQVTM and CDR2 ANQGSEA.

The CDR3 DNA sequence: TGTGCCAGCTCACAGACAGGTATCGGGGAGCAGTACTTC. It specifies CASSQTGIGEQYF. V is TRBV18 and J is TRBJ2-7, with D maybe TRBD1 (6 bases). The ends were cut back, 4 bases at V and 7 bases at J, with 14 bases in the middle. CDR3 size: 13 residues. The germline CDR1 and CDR2 sequences are KGHSH and LQKENI.